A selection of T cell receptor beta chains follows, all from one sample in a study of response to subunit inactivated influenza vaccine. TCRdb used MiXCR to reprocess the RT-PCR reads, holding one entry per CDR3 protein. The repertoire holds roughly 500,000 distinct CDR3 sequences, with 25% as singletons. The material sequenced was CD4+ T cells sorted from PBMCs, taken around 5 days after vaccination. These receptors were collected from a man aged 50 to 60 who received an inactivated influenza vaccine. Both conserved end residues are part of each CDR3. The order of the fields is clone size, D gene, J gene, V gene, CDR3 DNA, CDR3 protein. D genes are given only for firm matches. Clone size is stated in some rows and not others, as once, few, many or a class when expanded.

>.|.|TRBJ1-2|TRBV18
TGTGCCAGCTCCCCAGGGGAGGGCTACACCTTC
CASSPGEGYTF
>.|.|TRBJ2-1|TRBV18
TGTGCCAGCTCATCTACTGGGTCCGCGTCTACTAATGAGCAGTTCTTC
CASSSTGSASTNEQFF
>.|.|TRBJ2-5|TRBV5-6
TGTGCCAGCAGCTTGTTGACAGGGAGGATCGAGACCCAGTACTTC
CASSLLTGRIETQYF
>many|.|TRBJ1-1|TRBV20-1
TGCAGACCGTTACCGGGTGGTTTTACTGAAGCTTTCTTT
CRPLPGGFTEAFF
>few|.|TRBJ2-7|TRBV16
TGTGCCAGCAGCCAATCCGGCCACAGCTCCGAGCAGTACTTC
CASSQSGHSSEQYF
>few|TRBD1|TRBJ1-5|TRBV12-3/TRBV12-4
TGTGCCAGCAGAAAAGGACAGGGCGGTCAGCCCCAGCATTTT
CASRKGQGGQPQHF
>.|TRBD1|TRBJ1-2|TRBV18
TGTGCCAGCTCACCAACCGGGACAGGGAATAAATATGGCTACACCTTC
CASSPTGTGNKYGYTF
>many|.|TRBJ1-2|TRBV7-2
TGTGCCAGCAGTTTAGCGGGGTACGGCTACACCTTC
CASSLAGYGYTF
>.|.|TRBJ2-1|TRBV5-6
TGTGCCAGCAGCTTTAGGGCCCCCAACTCCTACAATGAGCAGTTCTTC
CASSFRAPNSYNEQFF
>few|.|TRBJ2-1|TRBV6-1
TGTGCCAGCAGTGATACTTACGGGGGCCCCAATGAGCAGTTCTTC
CASSDTYGGPNEQFF
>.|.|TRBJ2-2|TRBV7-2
TGTGCCAGCAGGGGGTCGGGGGCTCACACCGGGGAGCTGTTTTTT
CASRGSGAHTGELFF
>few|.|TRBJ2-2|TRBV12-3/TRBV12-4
TGTGCCAGCAGTTCGCCCCCAGCAGTAACCGGGGAGCTGTTTTTT
CASSSPPAVTGELFF
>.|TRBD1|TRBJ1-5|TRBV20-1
TGCAGTGCGCGGAGGGGGACAGACTTAAATCAGCCCCAGCATTTT
CSARRGTDLNQPQHF
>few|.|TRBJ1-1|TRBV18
TGTGCCAGCTCACCATACCGGGTGAACACTGAAGCTTTCTTT
CASSPYRVNTEAFF
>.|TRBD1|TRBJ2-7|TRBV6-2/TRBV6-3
TGTGCCAGCACCGCACCGGGACAGGGGCGTTACGAGCAGTACTTC
CASTAPGQGRYEQYF
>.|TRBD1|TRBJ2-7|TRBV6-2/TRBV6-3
TGTGCCAGCAGTTACCGGGACAGGCCCTCCTACGAGCAGTACTTC
CASSYRDRPSYEQYF
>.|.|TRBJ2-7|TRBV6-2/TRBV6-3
TGTGCCAGCAGTTACTCGAGGCAGGGCCTAAAGAACCGCTACGAGCAGTACTTC
CASSYSRQGLKNRYEQYF
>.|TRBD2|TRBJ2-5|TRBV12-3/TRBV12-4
TGTGCCAGCAGTTTAGGGGCTAGCGGGTACCAAGAGACCCAGTACTTC
CASSLGASGYQETQYF
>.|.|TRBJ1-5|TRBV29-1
TGCAGCGTTGACGGGGGGCTTGATCAGCCCCAGCATTTT
CSVDGGLDQPQHF
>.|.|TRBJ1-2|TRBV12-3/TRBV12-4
TGTGCCAGCAGCTTTGGGAAACAGCGCTTCGGCTACACCTTC
CASSFGKQRFGYTF
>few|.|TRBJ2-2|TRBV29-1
TGCAGCGTGAACCTAAACTCCGGGGAGCTGTTTTTT
CSVNLNSGELFF
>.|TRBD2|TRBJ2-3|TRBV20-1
TGCAGTGCTAGAGACCTAGCGGGGGCAGATACGCAGTATTTT
CSARDLAGADTQYF
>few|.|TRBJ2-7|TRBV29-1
TGCAGCGTTGAACTGGGGGGAGAGACCTACGAGCAGTACTTC
CSVELGGETYEQYF
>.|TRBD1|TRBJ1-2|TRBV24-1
TGTGCCACCAGTGATCGCTCTCGACAGGGTTCTGATCGGTACACCTTC
CATSDRSRQGSDRYTF
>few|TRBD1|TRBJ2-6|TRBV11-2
TGTGCCAGCAGCCCACAGACAGGGGTTCACTCTGGGGCCAACGTCCTGACTTTC
CASSPQTGVHSGANVLTF
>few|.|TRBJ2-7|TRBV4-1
TGCGCCAGCAGCCAGATTCCCGTGCGCTACGAGCAGTACTTC
CASSQIPVRYEQYF
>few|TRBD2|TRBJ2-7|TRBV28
TGTGCCAGCAGTTCCAAACCGGGACTATCCTACGAGCAGTACTTC
CASSSKPGLSYEQYF
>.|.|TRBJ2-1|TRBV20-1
TGCAGTGCTAGAGTCCCGGGACCGAGATACAATGAGCAGTTCTTC
CSARVPGPRYNEQFF
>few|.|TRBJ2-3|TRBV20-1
TGCAGTGCTAGAGATCTCTTTAGTGATACGCAGTATTTT
CSARDLFSDTQYF
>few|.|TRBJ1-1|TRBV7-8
TGTGCCAGCAGCCACATGACGGAGAACACTGAAGCTTTCTTT
CASSHMTENTEAFF